The 25 T cell receptor beta chains below were found in one sample sequenced in a study of T-cell reconstitution after alpha-beta-depleted transplantation in children. Findings and caveats of the study: Diversity and T-cell counts at one year after transplant derived mostly from new T cells.

As it was prepared, the TCRbeta library received unique molecular identifiers. MiXCR, run by TCRdb on the PCR reads, gives a single entry per CDR3 protein. The sample lists fewer than 350,000 distinct CDR3 sequences; around 7.3% were seen once. The antigens of these receptors remain unknown. The specimen comprised peripheral blood, sampled 360 days after TCRalphabeta/CD19-depleted stem cell transplant. The source of these receptors is a female patient aged 2 to 10 who had a stem cell transplant for Fanconi anemia, so the T cells may come from the graft donor.

This clonotype has a count of ten or more. J is TRBJ2-5 and V is TRBV2, with a weak D call TRBD1 (6 bases). The CDR3 has 16 residues. V was shortened by 7 bases and J by 5 bases, with 23 bases between the two germline ends. Germline-derived CDR1 and CDR2 are SNHLY and FYNNEI. In DNA form, the CDR3 reads TGTGCCAGCACCTATACCAGGGACACCTCAGAGGAGACCCAGTACTTC. It codes for CASTYTRDTSEETQYF.

This clonotype was found many times. The chain carries TRBV10-3 and TRBJ2-3; no definite D call. CDR1 and CDR2 from the germline V gene are ENHRY and SYGVKD. Trimming took off 0 bases at V and 1 base at J, with 11 bases between the two ends. CDR3 length: 16 amino acids. The CDR3 DNA reads TGTGCCATCAGTGAGTCGGTTAAGGCTGGCACAGATACGCAGTATTTT. Residues: CAISESVKAGTDTQYF.

In its sample, this clonotype was seen a few times. The CDR3 sequence is CASHHSHSPLHF. For the CDR3, the DNA is TGTGCCAGCCACCACAGCCATTCACCCCTCCACTTT. The genes are TRBV28 and TRBJ1-6; D not resolved. Per the germline V gene, CDR1 is MDHEN and CDR2 is SYDVKM. V was trimmed by 8 bases and J by 8 bases, leaving 10 bases between them. This CDR3 is 12 amino acids long.

This clonotype occurred many times. The chain links TRBV6-2 or TRBV6-3 to TRBJ2-3; D remains ambiguous. CDR3 length: 13 amino acids. V was pared by 3 bases and J by 1 base, with 5 bases between. Germline assignment: CDR1 MNHEY and CDR2 SVGEGT. CDR3 bases: TGTGCCAGCAGTTATATGGGCACAGATACGCAGTATTTT. It specifies CASSYMGTDTQYF.

Many counts were recorded for this clonotype. The chain recombines TRBV5-1 with TRBJ2-3; D remains unclear. The CDR3 loop spans 12 amino acids. Germline V gene lookup returns CDR1 SGHRS and CDR2 YFSETQ. V was pared by 2 bases and J by 6 bases, with 7 bases between. This CDR3 is CASSLLGDTQYF. The CDR3 bases are TGCGCCAGCAGCTTATTAGGCGATACGCAGTATTTT.

This clonotype was seen a few times. The chain is built from TRBV14 and TRBJ2-3, with D maybe TRBD2 (6 bases). The CDR3 consists of 16 residues. V was clipped by 1 base and J by 3 bases, with 14 bases between them. Germline assignment: CDR1 SGHDN and CDR2 FVKESK. CDR3 in amino acids: CASSQGRRGMTDTQYF. The CDR3 region has the DNA TGTGCCAGCAGCCAAGGTCGGAGGGGCATGACAGATACGCAGTATTTT.

This clonotype was found many times. V gene TRBV24-1 combines with J gene TRBJ2-1, with D hard to call. This CDR3 has 14 amino acids. Germline V CDR1 and CDR2: KGHDR, SFDVKD. Between the trimmed V and J ends, which lost 4 bases and 2 bases, there was a span of 8 bases. The CDR3 reads CATSDAGTYNEQFF. CDR3 coding DNA: TGTGCCACCAGTGACGCCGGCACCTACAATGAGCAGTTCTTC.

For this clonotype: This may come from a read error, since a much larger clone is one base off. The CDR3 region has the DNA TGTGCCGGCAGTCCGACTAGTTTGGGAGAGACCCAGTACTTC. Its protein product is CAGSPTSLGETQYF. The chain has TRBV28 and TRBJ2-5; possible D gene TRBD2, 6 bases. The CDR3 extends over 14 amino acids. Germline-derived CDR1 and CDR2 are MDHEN and SYDVKM.

Concerning this clonotype: It is unclear where the CDR3 begins or ends on the DNA, so no DNA is shown, and the CDR3 is as TCRdb lists it. J is TRBJ2-2 and V is TRBV23-1; the DNA was not compared with TRBD1, the D call given in the table. TRBV23-1 is known as an ORF, though its function is uncertain. A total of 20 residues make up the CDR3, ends included. The CDR3 region is CASSHSRGQGARVAPGSCFF.

This clonotype was observed at least ten times. The V call is TRBV5-8, the J call TRBJ2-1, with TRBD1 identical over 8 bases. The CDR3 is 12 residues long. CDR1 and CDR2 (germline): SGHTS, YDEGEE. The ends lost 0 bases at V and 10 bases at J; junction bases unmatched: 0. The CDR3: CASSLGDREQFF. CDR3 nucleotides: TGTGCCAGCAGCTTGGGGGACAGGGAGCAGTTCTTC.

The genes are TRBV5-1 and TRBJ2-1; TRBD2 matches 8 bases. CDR3 length: 14 amino acids. Per the germline V gene, CDR1 is SGHRS and CDR2 is YFSETQ. Trimming at V came to 4 bases and at J to 5 bases, leaving 5 bases not matched to a gene. This chain's CDR3 is CASSPIAGHNEQFF. The DNA for the CDR3 is TGCGCCAGCAGCCCAATAGCGGGGCACAATGAGCAGTTCTTC.

In this sample, this clonotype turned up many times. V is TRBV6-2 or TRBV6-3 and J is TRBJ2-7; the D is unclear. The CDR3 totals 13 residues. With 2 bases removed from V and 2 bases from J, the gap between germline ends came to 7 bases. Germline V CDR1 and CDR2: MNHEY, SVGEGT. CDR3 nucleotide sequence: TGTGCCAGCAGTTACGGGGTGACCTACGAGCAGTACTTC. It codes for CASSYGVTYEQYF.

This clonotype was seen repeatedly, ten times or more. This chain joins TRBV5-1 and TRBJ1-4, with 8 nucleotides matching TRBD1. CDR3 length: 14 amino acids. The germline CDR1 and CDR2 sequences are SGHRS and YFSETQ. The trim removed 0 bases at V and 8 bases at J, leaving 3 bases unmatched. This CDR3 reads CASSLAGTGEKLFF. CDR3 in DNA: TGCGCCAGCAGCTTGGCGGGGACAGGAGAAAAACTGTTTTTT. The full variable domain, rest sourced from reference TRBV5-1 and TRBJ1-4, is KAGVTQTPRYLIKTRGQQVTLSCSPISGHRSVSWYQQTPGQGLQFLFEYFSETQRNKGNFPGRFSGRQFSNSRSEMNVSTLELGDSALYLCASSLAGTGEKLFFGSGTQLSVL.

The chain uses TRBV3-1 and TRBJ2-2; D is unresolved. The CDR3 has 18 residues. V was cut by 10 bases and J by 5 bases, with 29 bases left in between. Germline V gives CDR1 LGHDT, CDR2 YNNKEL (reference sequence). CDR3 loop: CATCQVRIRLQGTGELFF. CDR3 coding DNA: TGTGCCACCTGCCAAGTTAGGATTCGGTTGCAAGGGACCGGGGAGCTGTTTTTT.

The table lists this clonotype with many counts. The gene calls are TRBV9 and TRBJ2-7; the match to TRBD1 covers 8 bases. The CDR3 has 15 residues. V was pared by 4 bases and J by 2 bases, with 8 bases of the junction left unmatched. Germline V gene data show CDR1 as SGDLS and CDR2 as YYNGEE. Written as DNA, the CDR3 is TGTGCCAGCAGCCCCCCCCAGGGGGCTCCCTACGAGCAGTACTTC. It codes for CASSPPQGAPYEQYF.

This clonotype has a count of ten or more. The chain combines TRBV5-1 with TRBJ1-1, with a possible D match to TRBD1 (5 bases). With 6 bases removed from V and 1 base from J, the gap between germline ends came to 13 bases. Germline CDR1 reads SGHRS; CDR2 reads YFSETQ. This CDR3 is 14 amino acids long. CDR3 residues: CASTIQDWNTEAFF. In DNA, the CDR3 is TGCGCCAGCACCATACAGGATTGGAACACTGAAGCTTTCTTT. Filled out from reference TRBV5-1 and TRBJ1-1, the complete variable domain reads KAGVTQTPRYLIKTRGQQVTLSCSPISGHRSVSWYQQTPGQGLQFLFEYFSETQRNKGNFPGRFSGRQFSNSRSEMNVSTLELGDSALYLCASTIQDWNTEAFFGQGTRLTVV.

This clonotype was observed a handful of times. CDR3 sequence: CASSSLFSGSRTDTQYF. Here the CDR3 DNA reads TGCGCCAGCAGCTCACTGTTTAGCGGGAGTCGGACAGATACGCAGTATTTT. V gene TRBV5-1 combines with J gene TRBJ2-3, with 9 bases aligning to TRBD2. With V trimmed by 3 bases and J by 3 bases, 11 bases remained unmatched. The germline V gene encodes CDR1 SGHRS and CDR2 YFSETQ. This CDR3 contains 17 residues.

The J gene is TRBJ2-7, the V gene TRBV7-2; D gene ambiguous. The germline gives CDR1 SGHTA, CDR2 FQGNSA. The V gene lost 5 bases and the J gene lost 3 bases, with 11 bases spanning the gap. CDR3 length equals 13 residues. In nucleotides, the CDR3 is TGTGCCAGCAGCCGAAGCCCTAACTACGAGCAGTACTTC. Translating gives CASSRSPNYEQYF. Variable domain in full (rest from reference TRBV7-2 and TRBJ2-7): GAGVSQSPSNKVTEKGKDVELRCDPISGHTALYWYRQSLGQGLEFLIYFQGNSAPDKSGLPSDRFSAERTGGSVSTLTIQRTQQEDSAVYLCASSRSPNYEQYFGPGTRLTVT.

There are many counts of this clonotype. The genes are TRBV28 and TRBJ1-6, with D possibly being TRBD1 (5 bases). The V and J ends lost 2 bases and 9 bases respectively, with 14 bases between them. The germline CDR1 and CDR2 sequences are MDHEN and SYDVKM. The CDR3 runs 15 residues. The CDR3 region is CASSLRAGVFSPLHF. CDR3 coding DNA: TGTGCCAGCAGTTTACGGGCGGGGGTATTTTCACCCCTCCACTTT.

The chain is built from TRBV28 and TRBJ2-7, with 10 bases matching TRBD1. Germline CDR1 and CDR2: MDHEN and SYDVKM. V was clipped by 3 bases and J by 6 bases; unmatched bases: 8. The CDR3 contains 15 residues. Here the CDR3 reads CASSLIGTGAPEQYF. The CDR3 nucleotides are TGTGCCAGCAGTTTGATTGGGACAGGGGCTCCCGAGCAGTACTTC. The whole variable domain, remainder taken from reference TRBV28 and TRBJ2-7, is DVKVTQSSRYLVKRTGEKVFLECVQDMDHENMFWYRQDPGLGLRLIYFSYDVKMKEKGDIPEGYSVSREKKERFSLILESASTNQTSMYLCASSLIGTGAPEQYFGPGTRLTVT.

This clonotype appeared many times. This rearrangement joins TRBV6-2 or TRBV6-3 to TRBJ1-1; D may be TRBD1 (5 bases). Germline CDR1 is MNHEY and CDR2 is SVGEGT. The CDR3 is 16 amino acids. Trimming shortened V by 2 bases and J by 0 bases, and 13 bases separated the two germline ends. The CDR3 here is CASSYGQGPMNTEAFF. In nucleotides, the CDR3 is TGTGCCAGCAGTTACGGGCAGGGACCGATGAACACTGAAGCTTTCTTT.

In the case of this clonotype: A single base separates this from a much larger clone, so it may be a read error. V gene TRBV5-5 combines with J gene TRBJ2-7, with D possibly TRBD1 on 6 matching bases. The CDR3 is made up of 14 amino acids. Trimming pared 0 bases from V and 3 bases from J, leaving 10 bases between. Germline loops: CDR1 SGHKS, CDR2 YYEKEE (reference sequence). DNA of the CDR3: TGTGCCAGCAGCTTGGGAACGACAGGCTACGAGCAGTACTTC. Encoded protein: CASSLGTTGYEQYF.

The chain recombines TRBV28 with TRBJ1-5, with TRBD1 matching 9 bases. The trim removed 6 bases at V and 5 bases at J, leaving 5 bases unmatched. The CDR3 loop spans 14 amino acids. CDR1 and CDR2 (germline): MDHEN, SYDVKM. The CDR3 nucleotides read TGTGCCAGCAGATCGACAGGGGGGTATCAGCCCCAGCATTTT. Translating gives CASRSTGGYQPQHF.

This clonotype was observed many times. The chain has TRBV7-2 and TRBJ2-3, with 13 bases fitting TRBD2. The V gene's germline CDR1 is SGHTA and CDR2 FQGNSA. CDR3 size: 16 residues. V was pared by 4 bases and J by 7 bases, with 8 bases of the junction left unmatched. The CDR3 bases are TGTGCCAGCAGCTCCCGGACTAGCGGGGGCTGGAATACGCAGTATTTT. It is translated as CASSSRTSGGWNTQYF.

Only a few counts were recorded for this clonotype. V usage is TRBV6-5 and J usage is TRBJ1-6, with D hard to call. Germline assignment: CDR1 MNHEY and CDR2 SVGAGI. The CDR3 covers 14 residues. The V gene lost 2 bases and the J gene lost 9 bases, with 11 bases spanning the gap. The CDR3 coding sequence is TGTGCCAGCAGTTACCGAGGGAACGGTTCACCCCTCCACTTT. This gives the protein CASSYRGNGSPLHF.